This T cell receptor beta chain originates from a study of shared clonotypes between healthy human individuals. Terminally differentiated effector memory CD45RA+ cells were left out of the naive CD8 fraction, which was CD45RO-negative and positively selected for CCR7. Adult donors, all healthy and HIV-negative, had no recent acute infections or vaccinations. The CDR3 is 14 amino acids. In germline, CDR1 is MDHEN, CDR2 SYDVKM. V was clipped by 5 bases and J by 0 bases, with 11 bases between them. As to this clone: The antigen remains unidentified.

Evenly divided among several immunoSEQ plates was the genomic DNA of each subset. As processed by the authors: Filtering differed because ImmunoSEQ produced junction-only sequences that carried no quality scores. Measured with immunoSEQ multiplex PCR; TCRdb has only the in-frame clones, and not every one. D and trimming come from the DNA, and the V and J calls and clone size come from that table. The sample consists of under 1 million clones, around 96% of them appearing once. General study findings and limits: Naive subsets, compared against memory subsets, generally had larger estimated richness values.

This rearrangement joins TRBV28 to TRBJ2-7; D ambiguous. Sequenced sample: naive CD8+ T cells sorted from blood. The sequence came from a man aged 25-45 years in good health. CDR3 nucleotide sequence: TGTGCCAGCAGTCCAGGCGCGTACTCCTACGAGCAGTACTTC. This sequence encodes CASSPGAYSYEQYF.